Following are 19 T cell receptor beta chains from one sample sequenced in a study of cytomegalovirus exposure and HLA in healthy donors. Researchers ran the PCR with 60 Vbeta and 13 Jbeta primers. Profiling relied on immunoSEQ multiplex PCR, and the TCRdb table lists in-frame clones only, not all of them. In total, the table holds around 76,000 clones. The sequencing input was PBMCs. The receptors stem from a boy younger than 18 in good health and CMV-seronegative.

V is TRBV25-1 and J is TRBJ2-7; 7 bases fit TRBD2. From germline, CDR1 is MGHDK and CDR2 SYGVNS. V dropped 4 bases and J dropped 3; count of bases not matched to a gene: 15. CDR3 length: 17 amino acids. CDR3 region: CASSGRGGDLRHYEQYF. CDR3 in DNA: TGTGCCAGCAGTGGTCGGGGAGGGGATTTACGACACTACGAGCAGTACTTC.

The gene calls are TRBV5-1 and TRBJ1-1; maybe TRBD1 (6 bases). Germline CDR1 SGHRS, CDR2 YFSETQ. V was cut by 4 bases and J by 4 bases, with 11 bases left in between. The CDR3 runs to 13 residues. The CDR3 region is CASSQGRLTEAFF. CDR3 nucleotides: TGCGCCAGCAGCCAGGGGCGACTCACTGAAGCTTTCTTT.

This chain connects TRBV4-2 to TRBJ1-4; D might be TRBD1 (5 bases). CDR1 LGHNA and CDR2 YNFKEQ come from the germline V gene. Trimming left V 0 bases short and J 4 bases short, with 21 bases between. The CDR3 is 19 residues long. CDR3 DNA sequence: TGTGCCAGCAGCCAAGATGGGGATCCAGGGTCCGAAATTAATGAAAAACTGTTTTTT. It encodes CASSQDGDPGSEINEKLFF.

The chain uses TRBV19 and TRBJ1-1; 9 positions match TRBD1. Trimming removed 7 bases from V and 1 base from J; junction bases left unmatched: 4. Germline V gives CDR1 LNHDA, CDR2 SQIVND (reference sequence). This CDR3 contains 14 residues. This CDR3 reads CASNQGQGNTEAFF. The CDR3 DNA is TGTGCCAGTAATCAGGGACAGGGGAACACTGAAGCTTTCTTT.

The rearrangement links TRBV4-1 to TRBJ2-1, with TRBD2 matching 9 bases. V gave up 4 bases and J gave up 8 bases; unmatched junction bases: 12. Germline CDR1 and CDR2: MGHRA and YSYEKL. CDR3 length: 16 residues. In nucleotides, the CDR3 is TGCGCCAGCAGCCTTCTTAGCGGGAGCGGCGTCGATGAGCAGTTCTTC. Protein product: CASSLLSGSGVDEQFF.

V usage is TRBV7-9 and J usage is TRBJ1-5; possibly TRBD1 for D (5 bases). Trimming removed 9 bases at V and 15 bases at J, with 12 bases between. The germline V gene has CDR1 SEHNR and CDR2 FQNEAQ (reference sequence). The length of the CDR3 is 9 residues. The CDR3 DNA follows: TGTGCCAGGGACATAAACCGGCATTTT. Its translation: CARDINRHF.

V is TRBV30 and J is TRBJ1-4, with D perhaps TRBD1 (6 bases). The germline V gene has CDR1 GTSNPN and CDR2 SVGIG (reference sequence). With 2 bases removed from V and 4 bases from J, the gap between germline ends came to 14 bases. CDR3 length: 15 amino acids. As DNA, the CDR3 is TGTGCCTGGAGTATAGGACAGTGGGATAATGAAAAACTGTTTTTT. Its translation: CAWSIGQWDNEKLFF.

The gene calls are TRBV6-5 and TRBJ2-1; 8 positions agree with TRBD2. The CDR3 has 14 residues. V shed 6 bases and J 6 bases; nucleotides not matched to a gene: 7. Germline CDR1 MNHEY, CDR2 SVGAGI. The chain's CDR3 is CASRQGLAVNEQFF. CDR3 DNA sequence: TGTGCCAGCAGGCAAGGACTAGCTGTCAATGAGCAGTTCTTC.

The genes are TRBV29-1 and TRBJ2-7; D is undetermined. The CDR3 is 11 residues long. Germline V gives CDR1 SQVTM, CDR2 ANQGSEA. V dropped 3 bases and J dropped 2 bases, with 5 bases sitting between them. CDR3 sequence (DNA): TGCAGCGTTGAGTCCACCTACGAGCAGTACTTC. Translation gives CSVESTYEQYF.

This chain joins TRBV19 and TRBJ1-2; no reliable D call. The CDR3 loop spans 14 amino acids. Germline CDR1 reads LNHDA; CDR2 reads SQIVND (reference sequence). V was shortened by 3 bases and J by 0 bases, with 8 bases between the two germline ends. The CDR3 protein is CASSIPGSNYGYTF. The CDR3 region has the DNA TGTGCCAGTAGTATTCCCGGTTCTAACTATGGCTACACCTTC.

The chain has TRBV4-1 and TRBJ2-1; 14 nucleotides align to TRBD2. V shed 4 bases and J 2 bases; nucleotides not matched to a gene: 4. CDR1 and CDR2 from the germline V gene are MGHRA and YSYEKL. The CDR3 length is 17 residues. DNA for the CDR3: TGCGCCAGCAGCCCGGGACTAGCGGGAGCCGCCTACAATGAGCAGTTCTTC. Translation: CASSPGLAGAAYNEQFF.

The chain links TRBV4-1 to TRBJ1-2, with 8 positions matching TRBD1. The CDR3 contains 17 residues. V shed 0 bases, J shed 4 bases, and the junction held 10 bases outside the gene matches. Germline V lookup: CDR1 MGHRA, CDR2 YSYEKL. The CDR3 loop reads CASSQDLGQGSLYGYTF. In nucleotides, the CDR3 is TGCGCCAGCAGCCAAGATTTAGGACAGGGATCCCTCTATGGCTACACCTTC.

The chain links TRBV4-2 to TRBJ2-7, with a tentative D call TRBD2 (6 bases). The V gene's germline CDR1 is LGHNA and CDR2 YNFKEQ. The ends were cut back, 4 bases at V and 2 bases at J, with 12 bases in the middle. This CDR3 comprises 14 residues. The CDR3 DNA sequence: TGTGCCAGCAGCCCAGGGACTGGAGCCTACGAGCAGTACTTC. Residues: CASSPGTGAYEQYF.

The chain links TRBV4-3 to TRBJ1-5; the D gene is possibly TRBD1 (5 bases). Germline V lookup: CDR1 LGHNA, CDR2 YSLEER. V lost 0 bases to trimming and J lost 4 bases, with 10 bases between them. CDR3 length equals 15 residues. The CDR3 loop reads CASSQDGGGNQPQHF. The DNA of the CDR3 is TGCGCCAGCAGCCAAGATGGGGGGGGGAATCAGCCCCAGCATTTT.

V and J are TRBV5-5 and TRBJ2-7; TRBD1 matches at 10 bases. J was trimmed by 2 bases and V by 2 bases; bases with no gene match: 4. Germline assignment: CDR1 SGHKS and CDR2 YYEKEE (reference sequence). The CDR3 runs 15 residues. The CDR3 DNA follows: TGTGCCAGCAGCTTCTCTGGACAGGGGGCCTACGAGCAGTACTTC. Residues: CASSFSGQGAYEQYF.

The CDR3 nucleotides read TGTGCCAGCAGCATCGACAGGTTTAGCCGAACTGAAGCTTTCTTT. This encodes CASSIDRFSRTEAFF. The chain links TRBV7-8 to TRBJ1-1; D perhaps matches TRBD1 (6 bases). V was cut by 5 bases and J by 5 bases, with 18 bases left in between. This CDR3 region has 15 residues. Germline values: CDR1 SGHVS, CDR2 FQNEAQ. The full variable domain, rest sourced from reference TRBV7-8 and TRBJ1-1, is GAGVSQSPRYKVAKRGQDVALRCDPISGHVSLFWYQQALGQGPEFLTYFQNEAQLDKSGLPSDRFFAERPEGSVSTLKIQRTQQEDSAVYLCASSIDRFSRTEAFFGQGTRLTVV.

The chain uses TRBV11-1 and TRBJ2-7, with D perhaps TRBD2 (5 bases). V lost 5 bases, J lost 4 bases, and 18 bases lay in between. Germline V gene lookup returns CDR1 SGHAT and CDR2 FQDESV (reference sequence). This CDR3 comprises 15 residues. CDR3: CASSRTRGSTYEQYF. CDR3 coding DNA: TGTGCCAGCAGCCGTACTAGAGGGAGCACGTACGAGCAGTACTTC.

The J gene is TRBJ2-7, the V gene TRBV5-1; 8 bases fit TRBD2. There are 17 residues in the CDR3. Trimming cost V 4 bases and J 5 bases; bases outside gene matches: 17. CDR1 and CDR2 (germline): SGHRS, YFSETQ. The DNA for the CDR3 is TGCGCCAGCAGCCCGCCGGGGGGGGACTTAGGGAAACACGAGCAGTACTTC. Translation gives CASSPPGGDLGKHEQYF.

The CDR3 here is CASSRQGDGYTF. The CDR3 nucleotides read TGTGCCAGCAGCCGACAGGGGGATGGCTACACCTTC. The J gene is TRBJ1-2, the V gene TRBV5-6, with 9 nucleotides matching TRBD1. Germline assignment: CDR1 SGHDT and CDR2 YYEEEE. V shed 4 bases and J 6 bases; nucleotides not matched to a gene: 1. This CDR3 is built from 12 residues.